The sequence of this T cell receptor (beta chain) was determined in a study of OX40 agonist ivuxolimab in advanced cancers. Measured with immunoSEQ multiplex PCR; TCRdb has only the in-frame clones, and not every one. The repertoire consists of approximately 20,000 clones, with about 86% occurring once and the leading ten covering about a sixth. The V gene lost 3 bases and the J gene lost 4 bases, with 7 bases spanning the gap. Germline V gives CDR1 GTSNPN, CDR2 SVGIG (reference sequence). CDR3 length: 12 amino acids. The TCR was taken from an adult with an advanced solid tumor such as melanoma, head and neck, liver or kidney cancer. This chain uses TRBV30 with TRBJ1-5; D might be TRBD1 (6 bases). The sequencing here drew on CD4+ or CD8+ T cells sorted from blood, taken in a trial of the OX40 agonist ivuxolimab. The CDR3 spells CAWSQGNQPQHF. CDR3 nucleotide sequence: TGTGCCTGGAGCCAGGGGAATCAGCCCCAGCATTTT.